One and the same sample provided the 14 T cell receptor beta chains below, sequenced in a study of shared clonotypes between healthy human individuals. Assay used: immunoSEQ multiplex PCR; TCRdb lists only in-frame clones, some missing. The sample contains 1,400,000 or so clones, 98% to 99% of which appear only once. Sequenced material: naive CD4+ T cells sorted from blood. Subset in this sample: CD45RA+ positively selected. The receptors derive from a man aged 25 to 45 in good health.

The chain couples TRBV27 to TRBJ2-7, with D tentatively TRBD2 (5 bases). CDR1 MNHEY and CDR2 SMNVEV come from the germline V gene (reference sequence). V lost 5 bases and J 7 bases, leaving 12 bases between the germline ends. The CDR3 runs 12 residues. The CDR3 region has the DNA TGTGCCAGCAGTGAGAGGGCGGGTGAGCAGTACTTC. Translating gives CASSERAGEQYF.

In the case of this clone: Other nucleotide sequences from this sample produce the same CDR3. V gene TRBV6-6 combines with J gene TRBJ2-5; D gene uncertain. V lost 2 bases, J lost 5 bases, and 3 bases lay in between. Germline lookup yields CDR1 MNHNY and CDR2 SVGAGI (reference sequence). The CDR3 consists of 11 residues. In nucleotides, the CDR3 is TGTGCCAGCAGTTACCTGGAGACCCAGTACTTC. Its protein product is CASSYLETQYF.

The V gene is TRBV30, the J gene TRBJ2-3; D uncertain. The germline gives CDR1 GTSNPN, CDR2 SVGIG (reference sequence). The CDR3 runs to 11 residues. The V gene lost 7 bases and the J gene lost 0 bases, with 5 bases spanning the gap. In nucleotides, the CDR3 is TGTGCCTCGGACAGCACAGATACGCAGTATTTT. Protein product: CASDSTDTQYF. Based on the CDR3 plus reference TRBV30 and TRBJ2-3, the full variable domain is SQTIHQWPATLVQPVGSPLSLECTVEGTSNPNLYWYRQAAGRGLQLLFYSVGIGQISSEVPQNLSASRPQDRQFILSSKKLLLSDSGFYLCASDSTDTQYFGPGTRLTVL.

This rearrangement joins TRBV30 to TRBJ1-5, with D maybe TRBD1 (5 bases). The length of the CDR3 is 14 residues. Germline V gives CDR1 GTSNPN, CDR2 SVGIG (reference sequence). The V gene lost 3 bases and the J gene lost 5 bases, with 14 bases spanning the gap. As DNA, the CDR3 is TGTGCCTGGAGCACCACAGGTGCGGATCAGCCCCAGCATTTT. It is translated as CAWSTTGADQPQHF.

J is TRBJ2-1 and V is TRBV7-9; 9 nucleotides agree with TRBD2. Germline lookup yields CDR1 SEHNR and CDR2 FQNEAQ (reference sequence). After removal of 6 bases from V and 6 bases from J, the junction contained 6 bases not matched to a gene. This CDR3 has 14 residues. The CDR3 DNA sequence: TGTGCCAGCAGTGGACTAGCGAACGTCAATGAGCAGTTCTTC. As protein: CASSGLANVNEQFF.

For the CDR3, the DNA is TGTGCCAGCAGCCCGACAGGGTCCACCGGGGAGCTGTTTTTT. It translates to CASSPTGSTGELFF. V and J are TRBV7-9 and TRBJ2-2, with 7 bases lining up with TRBD1. The CDR3 is made up of 14 amino acids. Germline lookup yields CDR1 SEHNR and CDR2 FQNEAQ (reference sequence). The junction had 4 bases not matched to a gene; V was cut back by 5 bases and J by 4 bases.

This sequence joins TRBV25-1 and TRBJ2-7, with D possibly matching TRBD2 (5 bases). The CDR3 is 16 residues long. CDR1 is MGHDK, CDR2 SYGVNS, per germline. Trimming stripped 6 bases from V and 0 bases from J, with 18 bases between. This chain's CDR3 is CASRPGRGSNSYEQYF. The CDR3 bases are TGTGCCAGCAGACCAGGCCGGGGTTCGAACTCCTACGAGCAGTACTTC.

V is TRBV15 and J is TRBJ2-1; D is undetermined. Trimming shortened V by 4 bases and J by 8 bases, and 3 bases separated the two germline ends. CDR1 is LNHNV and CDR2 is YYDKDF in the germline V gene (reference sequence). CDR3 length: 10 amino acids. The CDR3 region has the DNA TGTGCCACCAGCATTGATGAGCAGTTCTTC. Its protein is CATSIDEQFF.

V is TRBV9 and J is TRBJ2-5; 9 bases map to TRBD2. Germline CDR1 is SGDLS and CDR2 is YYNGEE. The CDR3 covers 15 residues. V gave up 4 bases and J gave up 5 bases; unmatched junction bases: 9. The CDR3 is CASSPSAGGRETQYF. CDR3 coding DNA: TGTGCCAGCAGCCCCTCAGCGGGAGGACGGGAGACCCAGTACTTC.

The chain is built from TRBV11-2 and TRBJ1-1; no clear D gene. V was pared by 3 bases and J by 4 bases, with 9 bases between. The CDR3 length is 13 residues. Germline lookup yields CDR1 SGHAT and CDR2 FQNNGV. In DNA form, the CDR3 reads TGTGCCAGCAGCTTCCAGCTTCCCACTGAAGCTTTCTTT. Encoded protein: CASSFQLPTEAFF.

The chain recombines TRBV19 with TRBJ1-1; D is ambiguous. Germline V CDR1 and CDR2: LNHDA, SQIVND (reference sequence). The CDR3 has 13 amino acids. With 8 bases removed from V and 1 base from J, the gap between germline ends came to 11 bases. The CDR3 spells CASELAGNTEAFF. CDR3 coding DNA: TGTGCCAGTGAGCTGGCGGGGAACACTGAAGCTTTCTTT.

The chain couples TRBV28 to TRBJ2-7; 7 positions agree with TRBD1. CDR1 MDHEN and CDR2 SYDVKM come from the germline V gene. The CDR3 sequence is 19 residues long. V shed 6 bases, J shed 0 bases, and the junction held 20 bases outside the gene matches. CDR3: CASRQIFSRQDRSSYEQYF. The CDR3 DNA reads TGTGCCAGCAGGCAAATTTTTTCAAGGCAGGACAGGAGCTCCTACGAGCAGTACTTC.

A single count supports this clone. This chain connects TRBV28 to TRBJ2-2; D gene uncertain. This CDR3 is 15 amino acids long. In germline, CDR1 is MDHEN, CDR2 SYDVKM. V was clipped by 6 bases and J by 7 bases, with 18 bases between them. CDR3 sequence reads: CASSPIGVLGGELFF. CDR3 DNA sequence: TGTGCCAGCAGCCCAATTGGGGTTTTGGGCGGGGAGCTGTTTTTT.

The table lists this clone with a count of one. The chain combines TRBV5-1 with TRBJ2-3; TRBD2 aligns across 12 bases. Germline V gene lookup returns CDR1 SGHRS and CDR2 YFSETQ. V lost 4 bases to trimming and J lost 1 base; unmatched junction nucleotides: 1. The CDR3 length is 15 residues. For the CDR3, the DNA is TGCGCCAGCAGCCCTAGCGGGAGGGGCACAGATACGCAGTATTTT. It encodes CASSPSGRGTDTQYF.